Reported below is one TCR beta chain. The data are from a study of beta chain features in type 1 diabetes. The wider study: Over all samples combined, about 99,000,000 sorted cells were examined.

Looked up from germline, CDR1 is LNHDA and CDR2 is SQIVND (reference sequence). There are 14 residues in the CDR3. Trimming stripped 4 bases from V and 5 bases from J, with 12 bases between. The isolated RNA, all of it, was reverse transcribed, so expressed TCRB transcripts were what got sequenced. The data were produced by immunoSEQ multiplex PCR, yet TCRdb's version contains in-frame clones alone and is incomplete. In the table there are roughly 180,000 clones, less than 15% of which are singletons. This sequence joins TRBV19 and TRBJ1-5, with D unresolved. This TCR came from a woman under 30 in good health. Specimen: central memory CD4+ T cells from blood. The CDR3 sequence: CASSTEGGYQPQHF. The CDR3 nucleotides are TGTGCCAGTAGTACGGAGGGAGGATATCAGCCCCAGCATTTT.